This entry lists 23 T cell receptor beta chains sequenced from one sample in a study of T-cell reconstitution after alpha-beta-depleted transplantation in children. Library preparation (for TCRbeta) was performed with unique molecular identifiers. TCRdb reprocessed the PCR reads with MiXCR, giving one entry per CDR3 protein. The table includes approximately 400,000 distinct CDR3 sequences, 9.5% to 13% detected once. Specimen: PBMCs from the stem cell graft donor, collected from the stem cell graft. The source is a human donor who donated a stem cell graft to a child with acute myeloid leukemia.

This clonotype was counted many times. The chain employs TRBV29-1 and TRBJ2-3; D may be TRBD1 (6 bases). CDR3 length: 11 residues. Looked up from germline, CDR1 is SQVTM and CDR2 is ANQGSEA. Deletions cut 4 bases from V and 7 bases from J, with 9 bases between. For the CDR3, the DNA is TGCAGCGTTGGGGGGACAAATACGCAGTATTTT. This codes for CSVGGTNTQYF.

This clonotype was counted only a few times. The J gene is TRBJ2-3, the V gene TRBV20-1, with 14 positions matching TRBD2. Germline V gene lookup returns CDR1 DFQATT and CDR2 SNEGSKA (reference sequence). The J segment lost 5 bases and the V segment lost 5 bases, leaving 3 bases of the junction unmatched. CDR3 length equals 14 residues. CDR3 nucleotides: TGCAGTGCTGCCGGGACTAGCGGGGGAGATACGCAGTATTTT. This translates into CSAAGTSGGDTQYF.

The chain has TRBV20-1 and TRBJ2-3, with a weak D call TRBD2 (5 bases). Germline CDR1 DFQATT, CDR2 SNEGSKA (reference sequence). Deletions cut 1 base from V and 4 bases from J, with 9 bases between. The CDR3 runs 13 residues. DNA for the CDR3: TGCAGTGCTAGAGGTGCTAGCCCAGATACGCAGTATTTT. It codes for CSARGASPDTQYF.

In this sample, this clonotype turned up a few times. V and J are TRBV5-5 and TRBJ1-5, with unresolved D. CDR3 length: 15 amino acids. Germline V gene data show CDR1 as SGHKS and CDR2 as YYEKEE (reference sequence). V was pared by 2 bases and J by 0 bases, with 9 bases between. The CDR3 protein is CASSLTVSSNQPQHF. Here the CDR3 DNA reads TGTGCCAGCAGCTTAACAGTGTCTAGCAATCAGCCCCAGCATTTT.

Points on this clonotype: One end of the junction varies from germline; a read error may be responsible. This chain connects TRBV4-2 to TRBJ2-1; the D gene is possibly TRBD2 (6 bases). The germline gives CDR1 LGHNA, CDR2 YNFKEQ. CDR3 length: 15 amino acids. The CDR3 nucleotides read TGTGCCAGGAGCCCCGCGACCCTGGGAGGAAATGAGCAGTTCTTC. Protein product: CARSPATLGGNEQFF.

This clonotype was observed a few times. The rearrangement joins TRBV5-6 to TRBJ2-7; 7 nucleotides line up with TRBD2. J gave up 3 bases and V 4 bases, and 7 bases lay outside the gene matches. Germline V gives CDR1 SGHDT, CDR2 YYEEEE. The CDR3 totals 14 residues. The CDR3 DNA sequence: TGTGCCAGCAGCCCCACTAGCGCCTTCTACGAGCAGTACTTC. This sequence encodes CASSPTSAFYEQYF.

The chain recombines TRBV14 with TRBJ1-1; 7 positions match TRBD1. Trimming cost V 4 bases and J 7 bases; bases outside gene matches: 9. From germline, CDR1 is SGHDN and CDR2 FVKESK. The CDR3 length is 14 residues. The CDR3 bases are TGTGCCAGCAGCCTCAGGGGGACCAGTGGTGAAGCTTTCTTT. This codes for CASSLRGTSGEAFF.

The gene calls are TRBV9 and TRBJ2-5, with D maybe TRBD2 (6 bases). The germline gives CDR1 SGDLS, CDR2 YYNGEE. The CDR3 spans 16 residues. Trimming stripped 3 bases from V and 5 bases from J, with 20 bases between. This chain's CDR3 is CASSGGGGYTAETQYF. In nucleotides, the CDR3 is TGTGCCAGCAGCGGTGGGGGAGGCTACACGGCGGAGACCCAGTACTTC.

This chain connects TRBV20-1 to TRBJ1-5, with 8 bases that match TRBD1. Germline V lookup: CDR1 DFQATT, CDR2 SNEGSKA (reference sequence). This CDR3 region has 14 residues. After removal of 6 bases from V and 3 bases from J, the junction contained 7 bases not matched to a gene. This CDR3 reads CSAQTGAYNQPQHF. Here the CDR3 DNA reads TGCAGTGCACAGACAGGGGCCTACAATCAGCCCCAGCATTTT.

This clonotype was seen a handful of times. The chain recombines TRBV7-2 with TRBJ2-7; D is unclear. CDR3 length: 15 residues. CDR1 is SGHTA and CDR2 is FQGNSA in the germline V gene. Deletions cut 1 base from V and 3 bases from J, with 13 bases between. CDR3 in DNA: TGTGCCAGCAGCTTAGATCCCGGGCGGAGCTACGAGCAGTACTTC. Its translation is CASSLDPGRSYEQYF.

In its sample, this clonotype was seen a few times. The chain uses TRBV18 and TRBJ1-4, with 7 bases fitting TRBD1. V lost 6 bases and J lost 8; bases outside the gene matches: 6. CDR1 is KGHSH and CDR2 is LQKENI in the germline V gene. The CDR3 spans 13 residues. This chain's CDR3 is CASSRGTDEKLFF. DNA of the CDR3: TGTGCCAGCTCCCGAGGGACAGACGAAAAACTGTTTTTT.

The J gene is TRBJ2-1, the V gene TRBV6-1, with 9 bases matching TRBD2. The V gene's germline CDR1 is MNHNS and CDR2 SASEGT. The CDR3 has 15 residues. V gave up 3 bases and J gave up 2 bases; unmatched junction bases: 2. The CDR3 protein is CASSERGGTYNEQFF. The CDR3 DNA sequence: TGTGCCAGCAGTGAGCGGGGGGGAACCTACAATGAGCAGTTCTTC.

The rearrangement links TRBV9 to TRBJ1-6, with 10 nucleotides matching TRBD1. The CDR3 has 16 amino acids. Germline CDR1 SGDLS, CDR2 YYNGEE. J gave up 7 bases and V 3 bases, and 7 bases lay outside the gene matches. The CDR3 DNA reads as TGTGCCAGCAGCGAGAGGGACAGGGGCTTCAATTCACCCCTCCACTTT. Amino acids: CASSERDRGFNSPLHF.

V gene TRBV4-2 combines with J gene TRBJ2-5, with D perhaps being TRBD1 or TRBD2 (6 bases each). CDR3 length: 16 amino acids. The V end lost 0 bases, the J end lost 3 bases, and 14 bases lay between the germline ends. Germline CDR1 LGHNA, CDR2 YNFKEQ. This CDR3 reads CASSQDLSGAKETQYF. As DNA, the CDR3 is TGTGCCAGCAGCCAAGATTTATCGGGGGCGAAAGAGACCCAGTACTTC.

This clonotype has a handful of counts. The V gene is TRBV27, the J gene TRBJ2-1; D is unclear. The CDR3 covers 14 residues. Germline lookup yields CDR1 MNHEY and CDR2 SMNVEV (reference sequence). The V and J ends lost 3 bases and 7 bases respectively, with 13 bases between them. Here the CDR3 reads CASSLPGPGNEQFF. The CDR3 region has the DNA TGTGCCAGCAGTTTGCCCGGACCTGGGAATGAGCAGTTCTTC.

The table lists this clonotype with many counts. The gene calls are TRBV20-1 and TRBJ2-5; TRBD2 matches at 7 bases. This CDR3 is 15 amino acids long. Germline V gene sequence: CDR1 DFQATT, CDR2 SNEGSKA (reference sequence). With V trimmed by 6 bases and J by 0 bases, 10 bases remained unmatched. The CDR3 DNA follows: TGCAGTGCGCACCCTAGCGGTTTTTACCAAGAGACCCAGTACTTC. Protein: CSAHPSGFYQETQYF.

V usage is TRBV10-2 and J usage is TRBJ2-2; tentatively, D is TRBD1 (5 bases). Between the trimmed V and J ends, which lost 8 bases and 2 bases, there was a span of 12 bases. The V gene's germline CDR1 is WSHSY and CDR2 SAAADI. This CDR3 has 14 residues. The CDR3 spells CASRLGDNTGELFF. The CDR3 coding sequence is TGCGCCAGCCGGTTAGGGGATAACACCGGGGAGCTGTTTTTT.

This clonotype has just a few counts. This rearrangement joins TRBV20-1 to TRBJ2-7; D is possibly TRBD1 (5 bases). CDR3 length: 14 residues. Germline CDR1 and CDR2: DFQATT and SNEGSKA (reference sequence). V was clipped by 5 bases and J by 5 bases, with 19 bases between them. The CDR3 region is CSASVGRDLHEQYF. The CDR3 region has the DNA TGCAGTGCTTCAGTGGGCAGGGATTTACACGAGCAGTACTTC.

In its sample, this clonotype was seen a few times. The CDR3 spells CASTEVVGLAGDTQYF. CDR3 nucleotide sequence: TGTGCCAGCACCGAAGTGGTGGGACTAGCAGGGGATACGCAGTATTTT. The rearrangement joins TRBV7-2 to TRBJ2-3; 9 positions agree with TRBD2. Germline V lookup: CDR1 SGHTA, CDR2 FQGNSA. J lost 6 bases, V lost 7 bases, and 14 bases had no gene match. The CDR3 has 16 residues.

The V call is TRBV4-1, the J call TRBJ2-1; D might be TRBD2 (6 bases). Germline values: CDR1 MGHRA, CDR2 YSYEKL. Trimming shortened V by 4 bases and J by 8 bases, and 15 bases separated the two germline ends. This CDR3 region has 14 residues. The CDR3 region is CASSLIGSTDEQFF. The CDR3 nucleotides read TGCGCCAGCAGCCTAATCGGGAGTACGGATGAGCAGTTCTTC.

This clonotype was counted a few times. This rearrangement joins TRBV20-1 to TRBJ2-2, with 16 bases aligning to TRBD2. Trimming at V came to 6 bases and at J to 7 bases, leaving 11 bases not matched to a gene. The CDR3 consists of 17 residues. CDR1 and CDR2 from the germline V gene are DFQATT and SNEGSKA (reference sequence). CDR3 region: CSANRGLAGGPLGELFF. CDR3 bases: TGCAGTGCAAACAGGGGACTAGCGGGAGGGCCCCTCGGGGAGCTGTTTTTT.

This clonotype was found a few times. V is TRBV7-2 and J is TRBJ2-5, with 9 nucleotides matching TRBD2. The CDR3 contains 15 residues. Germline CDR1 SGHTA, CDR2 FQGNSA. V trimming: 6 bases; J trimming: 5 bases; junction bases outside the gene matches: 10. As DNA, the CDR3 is TGTGCCAGCAGTTCAGACCTTAGCGGGAGTGAGACCCAGTACTTC. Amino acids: CASSSDLSGSETQYF.

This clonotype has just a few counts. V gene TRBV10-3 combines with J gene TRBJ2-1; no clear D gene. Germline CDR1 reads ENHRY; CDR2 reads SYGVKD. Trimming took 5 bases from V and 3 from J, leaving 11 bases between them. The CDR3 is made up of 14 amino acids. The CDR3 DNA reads TGTGCCATCAGTTCTAGGAACAACTACAATGAGCAGTTCTTC. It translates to CAISSRNNYNEQFF.